What follows are 7 T cell receptor beta chains derived from one specimen sequenced in a study of T cell responses to AZD1222 COVID-19 vaccine. Using immunoSEQ multiplex PCR, the repertoire was profiled, and TCRdb retains in-frame clones only, with some absent. The sample lists around 44,000 clones; approximately 86% were seen once. The specimen comprised peripheral blood, sampled 28 days after the second AZD1222 dose. The receptors derive from an adult who received the AZD1222 COVID-19 vaccine.

This clone has just a few counts. J is TRBJ2-1 and V is TRBV19, with 10 bases that match TRBD2. This CDR3 comprises 16 residues. The germline V gene encodes CDR1 LNHDA and CDR2 SQIVND (reference sequence). V lost 4 bases to trimming and J lost 6 bases; unmatched junction nucleotides: 9. CDR3 DNA sequence: TGTGCCAGTAGTACCTTCTCTAGCGGGAGTTTCAATGAGCAGTTCTTC. As protein: CASSTFSSGSFNEQFF.

As DNA, the CDR3 is TGTGCCAGCAGAAAGACTAGCGGTAATTACAATGAGCAGTTCTTC. Protein product: CASRKTSGNYNEQFF. The gene calls are TRBV6-5 and TRBJ2-1, with 9 bases fitting TRBD2. Germline-derived CDR1 and CDR2 are MNHEY and SVGAGI. There are 15 residues in the CDR3. V dropped 6 bases and J dropped 4; count of bases not matched to a gene: 7.

The genes are TRBV7-2 and TRBJ2-2, with 10 bases that match TRBD2. CDR1 and CDR2 (germline): SGHTA, FQGNSA. CDR3 length: 15 residues. J was trimmed by 5 bases and V by 2 bases; bases with no gene match: 2. CDR3 sequence reads: CASSLLAGETGELFF. CDR3 coding DNA: TGTGCCAGCAGCTTACTAGCGGGGGAAACCGGGGAGCTGTTTTTT.

The rearrangement links TRBV13 to TRBJ1-4; the match to TRBD1 covers 7 bases. Unmatched junction bases numbered 10, after V lost 8 bases and J lost 4 bases. This CDR3 is 15 amino acids long. Germline-derived CDR1 and CDR2 are PRHDT and FYEKMQ (reference sequence). In DNA, the CDR3 is TGTGCCAGCCAAGGAGCAGGGGGTAGTAATGAAAAACTGTTTTTT. Its protein is CASQGAGGSNEKLFF.

The chain uses TRBV4-3 and TRBJ1-1; TRBD1 might be the D (6 bases). This CDR3 has 14 residues. Germline CDR1 is LGHNA and CDR2 is YSLEER. Between the trimmed V and J ends, which lost 0 bases and 11 bases, there was a span of 16 bases. The CDR3: CASSQDPPQGGAFF. CDR3 nucleotides: TGCGCCAGCAGCCAAGACCCGCCACAAGGGGGGGCTTTCTTT.

The chain is built from TRBV24-1 and TRBJ1-1; unclear D gene. Germline lookup yields CDR1 KGHDR and CDR2 SFDVKD. CDR3 length: 13 residues. The V end was cut by 4 bases, the J end by 4 bases, with 9 bases between. CDR3 in DNA: TGTGCCACCAGTGAGGTGGAGGGCACTGAAGCTTTCTTT. Its protein product is CATSEVEGTEAFF.

V gene TRBV5-4 combines with J gene TRBJ1-6; D not certain. CDR1 is SGHNT, CDR2 YYREEE, per germline (reference sequence). The germline V and J ends were trimmed by 6 bases and 5 bases, with 12 bases remaining between them. The CDR3 is made up of 14 amino acids. CDR3 nucleotide sequence: TGTGCCAGCAACATGGGGAGCAATAATTCACCCCTCCACTTT. Amino acid sequence: CASNMGSNNSPLHF.